The 23 T cell receptor beta chains listed next were all sequenced from one sample in a study of T-cell reconstitution after alpha-beta-depleted transplantation in children. Molecular barcoding with unique molecular identifiers was used for the TCRbeta library. TCRdb analysed the PCR reads with MiXCR anew, one entry per CDR3 protein. The sample records a few hundred thousand distinct CDR3 sequences, over 40% being singletons. The material was PBMCs, obtained before TCRalphabeta/CD19-depleted stem cell transplant. These receptors originate from a girl aged 2-10 years with aplastic anemia, due to receive a stem cell transplant.

This clonotype was counted ten times or more. The chain links TRBV20-1 to TRBJ1-1; possibly TRBD1 for D (5 bases). The germline CDR1 and CDR2 sequences are DFQATT and SNEGSKA (reference sequence). This CDR3 contains 13 residues. V was pared by 3 bases and J by 4 bases, with 12 bases between. The CDR3 DNA reads as TGCAGTGCTAGGCCCGGGGGAGCCACTGAAGCTTTCTTT. This gives the protein CSARPGGATEAFF.

V and J are TRBV29-1 and TRBJ2-4, with 8 bases lining up with TRBD1. The CDR3 totals 15 residues. Germline V gene lookup returns CDR1 SQVTM and CDR2 ANQGSEA. J gave up 0 bases and V 4 bases, and 5 bases lay outside the gene matches. Here the CDR3 reads CSVVVQGVAKNIQYF. The CDR3 DNA reads as TGCAGCGTTGTGGTACAGGGGGTAGCCAAAAACATTCAGTACTTC.

This clonotype has just one count. The V call is TRBV12-3 or TRBV12-4, the J call TRBJ2-1, with 10 bases aligning to TRBD2. The CDR3 has 16 residues. Germline trimming cut 2 bases from V and 7 bases from J; bases unmatched to any gene: 8. CDR3 sequence (DNA): TGTGCCAGCAGTTTACCAGCGGGGGGGCCGGAGAATGAGCAGTTCTTC. It is translated as CASSLPAGGPENEQFF.

The gene calls are TRBV28 and TRBJ2-3, with TRBD2 identical over 9 bases. V shed 4 bases and J 2 bases; nucleotides not matched to a gene: 7. There are 16 residues in the CDR3. Germline CDR1 reads MDHEN; CDR2 reads SYDVKM. As DNA, the CDR3 is TGTGCCAGCAGTTACGGCGGGAGGGCCCTCACAGATACGCAGTATTTT. This codes for CASSYGGRALTDTQYF.

CDR3 bases: TGTGCCACCAGCAGAGATCGGGGGGACTCTGAAGCTTTCTTT. Protein sequence: CATSRDRGDSEAFF. The V call is TRBV15, the J call TRBJ1-1; D is perhaps TRBD1 (5 bases). The germline gives CDR1 LNHNV, CDR2 YYDKDF (reference sequence). CDR3 length: 14 residues. V lost 0 bases, J lost 6 bases, and 11 bases lay in between.

The rearrangement joins TRBV4-2 to TRBJ2-1, with 12 bases matching TRBD2. Germline loops: CDR1 LGHNA, CDR2 YNFKEQ. CDR3 length: 17 amino acids. The junction had 8 bases not matched to a gene; V was cut back by 4 bases and J by 4 bases. CDR3 sequence (DNA): TGTGCCAGCAGCCCCTTAGGCGGGACTAGCGGGTACAATGAGCAGTTCTTC. This translates into CASSPLGGTSGYNEQFF.

This clonotype has more than one count but fewer than ten. This CDR3 reads CASRTTRGVGDTQYF. The CDR3 DNA follows: TGTGCCAGCAGGACTACCCGGGGCGTAGGAGATACGCAGTATTTT. This chain connects TRBV6-1 to TRBJ2-3; TRBD1 or TRBD2 may be the D gene (5 bases each). Trimming removed 6 bases from V and 5 bases from J, with 18 bases in between. The CDR3 totals 15 residues. From germline, CDR1 is MNHNS and CDR2 SASEGT.

The rearrangement links TRBV7-6 to TRBJ2-1; the match to TRBD1 covers 11 bases. Germline assignment: CDR1 SGHVS and CDR2 FNYEAQ. Unmatched junction bases numbered 7, after V lost 5 bases and J lost 4 bases. There are 16 residues in the CDR3. For the CDR3, the DNA is TGTGCCAGCAGCCTTGGACAGGGGGCAGTGTACAATGAGCAGTTCTTC. Its protein is CASSLGQGAVYNEQFF. Full variable domain (missing parts from reference TRBV7-6 and TRBJ2-1): GAGVSQSPRYKVTKRGQDVALRCDPISGHVSLYWYRQALGQGPEFLTYFNYEAQQDKSGLPNDRFSAERPEGSISTLTIQRTEQRDSAMYRCASSLGQGAVYNEQFFGPGTRLTVL.

J is TRBJ2-3 and V is TRBV7-3; 7 bases fit TRBD1. This CDR3 region has 14 residues. Germline loops: CDR1 SGHTA, CDR2 FQGTGA. With 3 bases clipped from V and 5 bases from J, the junction kept 5 bases outside the gene matches. CDR3 nucleotides: TGTGCCAGCAGCTTGGGGGACAGCCTAGATACGCAGTATTTT. Translating it yields CASSLGDSLDTQYF. The entire variable domain, with the rest obtained from reference TRBV7-3 and TRBJ2-3, is as follows: GAGVSQTPSNKVTEKGKYVELRCDPISGHTALYWYRQSLGQGPEFLIYFQGTGAADDSGLPNDRFFAVRPEGSVSTLKIQRTERGDSAVYLCASSLGDSLDTQYFGPGTRLTVL.

This clonotype turned up a few times. The CDR3 nucleotides read TGCAGTGCTAGGGGGACTAGCGGGAACTACGAGCAGTACTTC. This gives the protein CSARGTSGNYEQYF. This chain joins TRBV20-1 and TRBJ2-7, with TRBD2 identical over 13 bases. In germline, CDR1 is DFQATT, CDR2 SNEGSKA (reference sequence). The CDR3 totals 14 residues. After removal of 3 bases from V and 3 bases from J, the junction contained 2 bases not matched to a gene.

This clonotype was counted ten times or more. J is TRBJ2-1 and V is TRBV5-1; the match to TRBD2 covers 8 bases. V lost 0 bases, J lost 4 bases, and 12 bases stayed unmatched. CDR1 and CDR2 from the germline V gene are SGHRS and YFSETQ. This CDR3 contains 18 residues. The DNA for the CDR3 is TGCGCCAGCAGCTTGGCCCTGGACACTAGCGGCCTTTACAATGAGCAGTTCTTC. Protein: CASSLALDTSGLYNEQFF. Complete variable domain (other parts from reference TRBV5-1 and TRBJ2-1): KAGVTQTPRYLIKTRGQQVTLSCSPISGHRSVSWYQQTPGQGLQFLFEYFSETQRNKGNFPGRFSGRQFSNSRSEMNVSTLELGDSALYLCASSLALDTSGLYNEQFFGPGTRLTVL.

This clonotype occurred a few times. This chain connects TRBV5-1 to TRBJ2-7; D might be TRBD2 (5 bases). The germline V and J ends were trimmed by 6 bases and 6 bases, with 19 bases remaining between them. Germline V lookup: CDR1 SGHRS, CDR2 YFSETQ. This CDR3 region has 14 residues. Written as DNA, the CDR3 is TGCGCCAGCACCCCCCTCGGGGAAGGACCCGAGCAGTACTTC. It yields the protein CASTPLGEGPEQYF.

This chain connects TRBV20-1 to TRBJ2-3; D possibly uses TRBD1 or TRBD2 (6 bases each). The CDR3 has 16 amino acids. V lost 0 bases to trimming and J lost 2 bases, with 15 bases between them. CDR1 and CDR2 (germline): DFQATT, SNEGSKA (reference sequence). The CDR3 spells CSARDSLGGHTDTQYF. The DNA for the CDR3 is TGCAGTGCTAGAGATTCCCTCGGGGGCCACACAGATACGCAGTATTTT.

This clonotype was seen ten or more times. This rearrangement joins TRBV28 to TRBJ2-1; 7 bases align to TRBD1. CDR3 size: 16 residues. Trimming took 2 bases from V and 0 from J; bases not matched to a gene: 4. Germline loops: CDR1 MDHEN, CDR2 SYDVKM. The CDR3 region is CASSLDRVSSYNEQFF. As DNA, the CDR3 is TGTGCCAGCAGTTTAGACAGGGTTAGCTCCTACAATGAGCAGTTCTTC.

In this sample, this clonotype turned up once. The V gene is TRBV29-1, the J gene TRBJ2-7; D may be TRBD1 or TRBD2 (5 bases each). From germline, CDR1 is SQVTM and CDR2 ANQGSEA. V was pared by 4 bases and J by 4 bases, with 14 bases between. CDR3 length: 13 residues. CDR3: CSVVGRGEYEQYF. The CDR3, as DNA: TGCAGCGTTGTCGGCAGAGGGGAATACGAGCAGTACTTC.

This clonotype was counted at least ten times. The chain is built from TRBV5-1 and TRBJ1-1; D unresolved. The CDR3 spans 13 residues. Germline V gene sequence: CDR1 SGHRS, CDR2 YFSETQ. V lost 0 bases, J lost 8 bases, and 11 bases lay in between. In DNA, the CDR3 is TGCGCCAGCAGCTTGGATAGACTTTCCGAAGCTTTCTTT. Translating it yields CASSLDRLSEAFF.

This clonotype has at least ten counts. As DNA, the CDR3 is TGTGCCAGCAGCAGACAGGGGACGGTCGATGAGCAGTTCTTC. Protein: CASSRQGTVDEQFF. V usage is TRBV12-3 or TRBV12-4 and J usage is TRBJ2-1, with 8 bases matching TRBD1. V gave up 6 bases and J gave up 8 bases; unmatched junction bases: 9. The CDR3 covers 14 residues.

Comment on this clonotype: A much larger clone is a single base away; this may be a read error. V is TRBV5-4 and J is TRBJ2-7, with D unresolved. The CDR3 has 12 amino acids. CDR1 and CDR2 (germline): SGHNT, YYREEE (reference sequence). The CDR3 protein is CASSFQAYELYF. CDR3 DNA sequence: TGTGCCAGCAGCTTTCAGGCCTACGAGCTGTACTTC.

In its sample, this clonotype was seen many times. The V and J genes are TRBV4-3 and TRBJ1-2; D not resolved. Trimming took off 0 bases at V and 3 bases at J, with 14 bases between the two ends. This CDR3 spans 16 amino acids. Germline V gene lookup returns CDR1 LGHNA and CDR2 YSLEER. CDR3 residues: CASSQDSRGIYYGYTF. CDR3 bases: TGCGCCAGCAGCCAAGACTCCCGGGGAATATACTATGGCTACACCTTC.

V is TRBV25-1 and J is TRBJ2-6; D might be TRBD2 (5 bases). The V gene lost 4 bases and the J gene lost 2 bases, with 9 bases spanning the gap. Germline V CDR1 and CDR2: MGHDK, SYGVNS. This CDR3 has 15 residues. CDR3 residues: CASSVPGTGANVLTF. CDR3 sequence (DNA): TGTGCCAGCAGTGTCCCGGGGACTGGGGCCAACGTCCTGACTTTC.

This chain connects TRBV7-8 to TRBJ2-7; D possibly matches TRBD1 or TRBD2 (5 bases each). This CDR3 spans 14 amino acids. The germline V gene has CDR1 SGHVS and CDR2 FQNEAQ. V lost 0 bases to trimming and J lost 5 bases, with 11 bases between them. Here the CDR3 reads CASSLAYGTDEQYF. CDR3 coding DNA: TGTGCCAGCAGCTTAGCCTATGGGACGGACGAGCAGTACTTC.

This clonotype was recorded a few times. The genes are TRBV5-1 and TRBJ1-2; D remains ambiguous. This CDR3 region has 13 residues. The V and J ends lost 2 bases and 1 base respectively, with 6 bases between them. Germline lookup yields CDR1 SGHRS and CDR2 YFSETQ. This chain's CDR3 is CASSFNLNYGYTF. The CDR3 nucleotides read TGCGCCAGCAGCTTCAACCTTAACTATGGCTACACCTTC.

This clonotype was counted at least ten times. The V call is TRBV20-1, the J call TRBJ1-5, with 7 bases lining up with TRBD1. There are 14 residues in the CDR3. CDR1 DFQATT and CDR2 SNEGSKA come from the germline V gene (reference sequence). V dropped 6 bases and J dropped 4; count of bases not matched to a gene: 9. The chain's CDR3 is CSALKGATNQPQHF. The CDR3 DNA sequence: TGCAGTGCGTTAAAGGGGGCCACAAATCAGCCCCAGCATTTT.